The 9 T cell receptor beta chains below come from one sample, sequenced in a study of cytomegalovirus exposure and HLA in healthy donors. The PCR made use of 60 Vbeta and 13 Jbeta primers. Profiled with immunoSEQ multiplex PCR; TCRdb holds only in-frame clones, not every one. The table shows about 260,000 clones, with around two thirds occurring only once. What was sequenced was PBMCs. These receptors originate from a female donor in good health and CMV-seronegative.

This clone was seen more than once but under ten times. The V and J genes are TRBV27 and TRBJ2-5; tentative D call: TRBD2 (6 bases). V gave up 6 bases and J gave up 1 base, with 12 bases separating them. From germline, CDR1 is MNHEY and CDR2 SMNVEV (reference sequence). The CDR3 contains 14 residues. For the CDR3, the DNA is TGTGCCAGCAGCTACCTGGGACTCCAAGAGACCCAGTACTTC. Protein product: CASSYLGLQETQYF.

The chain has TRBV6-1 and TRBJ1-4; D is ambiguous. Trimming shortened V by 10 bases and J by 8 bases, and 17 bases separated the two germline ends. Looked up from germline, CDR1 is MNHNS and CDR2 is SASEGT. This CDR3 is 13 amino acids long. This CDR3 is CATSGRVQEKLFF. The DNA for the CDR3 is TGTGCCACCAGCGGGAGGGTCCAAGAAAAACTGTTTTTT.

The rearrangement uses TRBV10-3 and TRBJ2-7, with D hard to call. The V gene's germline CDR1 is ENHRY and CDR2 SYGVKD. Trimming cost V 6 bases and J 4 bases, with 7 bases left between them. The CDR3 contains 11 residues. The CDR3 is CAISPEYEQYF. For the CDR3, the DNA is TGTGCCATCAGCCCCGAGTACGAGCAGTACTTC.

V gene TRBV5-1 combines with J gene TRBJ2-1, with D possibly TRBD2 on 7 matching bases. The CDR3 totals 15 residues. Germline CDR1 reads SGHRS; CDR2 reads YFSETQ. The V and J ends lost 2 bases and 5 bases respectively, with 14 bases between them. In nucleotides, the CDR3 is TGCGCCAGCAGCTTAGGGGGGAGGGCCAACAATGAGCAGTTCTTC. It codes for CASSLGGRANNEQFF.

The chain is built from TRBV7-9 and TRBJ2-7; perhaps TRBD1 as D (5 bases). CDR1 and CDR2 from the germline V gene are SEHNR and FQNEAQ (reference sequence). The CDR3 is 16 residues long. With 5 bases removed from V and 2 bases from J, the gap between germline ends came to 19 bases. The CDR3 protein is CASSQTPQGFPYEQYF. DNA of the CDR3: TGTGCCAGCAGCCAAACACCTCAGGGATTTCCCTACGAGCAGTACTTC.

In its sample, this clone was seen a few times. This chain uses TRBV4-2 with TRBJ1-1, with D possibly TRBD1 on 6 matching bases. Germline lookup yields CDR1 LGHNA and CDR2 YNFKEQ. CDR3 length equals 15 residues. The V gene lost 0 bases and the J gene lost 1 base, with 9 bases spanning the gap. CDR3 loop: CASSQEAGANTEAFF. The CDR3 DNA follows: TGTGCCAGCAGCCAAGAGGCGGGGGCGAACACTGAAGCTTTCTTT.

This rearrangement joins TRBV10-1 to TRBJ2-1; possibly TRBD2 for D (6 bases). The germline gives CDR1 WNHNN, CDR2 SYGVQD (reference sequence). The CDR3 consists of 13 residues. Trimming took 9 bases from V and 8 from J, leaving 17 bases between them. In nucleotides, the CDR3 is TGCGCCAGTGCCCAGACTAGAATGTATGAGCAGTTCTTC. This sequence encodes CASAQTRMYEQFF.

Here the CDR3 reads CASRLTGLAGSYEQYF. CDR3 sequence (DNA): TGTGCCAGTAGGCTGACTGGACTAGCGGGGTCCTACGAGCAGTACTTC. This sequence joins TRBV19 and TRBJ2-7, with 12 positions matching TRBD2. Trimming at V came to 6 bases and at J to 1 base, leaving 7 bases not matched to a gene. Germline CDR1 is LNHDA and CDR2 is SQIVND (reference sequence). CDR3 size: 16 residues.

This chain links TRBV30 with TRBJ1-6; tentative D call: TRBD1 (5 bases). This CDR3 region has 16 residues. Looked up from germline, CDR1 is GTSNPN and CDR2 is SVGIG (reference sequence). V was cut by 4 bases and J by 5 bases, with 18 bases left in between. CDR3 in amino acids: CAWNGREPTNNSPLHF. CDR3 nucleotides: TGTGCCTGGAATGGCAGGGAACCTACGAATAATTCACCCCTCCACTTT.